The entry below describes one T cell receptor (beta chain). Donors sampled were nominally healthy, though unrecorded immune exposures were likely. The sample is drawn from a study of cytomegalovirus exposure and HLA in healthy donors. Looked up from germline, CDR1 is MNHNY and CDR2 is SVGAGI (reference sequence). The CDR3 totals 14 residues. Losses at the gene ends were 6 bases for V and 6 bases for J; bases not matched to a gene: 10. In the PCR, 60 Vbeta and 13 Jbeta primers were used. Sequenced by immunoSEQ multiplex PCR; TCRdb stores in-frame clones only, minus some. The sample shows more than 150,000 clones, around four fifths of them seen only once.

The rearrangement links TRBV6-6 to TRBJ2-7; 8 nucleotides line up with TRBD1. The clonotype comes from a man in his fifties in good health and CMV-seronegative. The sample consisted of PBMCs. CDR3 DNA sequence: TGTGCCAGCAGCGACTGGGACAGGATGGCCGAGCAGTACTTC. Translated, it gives CASSDWDRMAEQYF.